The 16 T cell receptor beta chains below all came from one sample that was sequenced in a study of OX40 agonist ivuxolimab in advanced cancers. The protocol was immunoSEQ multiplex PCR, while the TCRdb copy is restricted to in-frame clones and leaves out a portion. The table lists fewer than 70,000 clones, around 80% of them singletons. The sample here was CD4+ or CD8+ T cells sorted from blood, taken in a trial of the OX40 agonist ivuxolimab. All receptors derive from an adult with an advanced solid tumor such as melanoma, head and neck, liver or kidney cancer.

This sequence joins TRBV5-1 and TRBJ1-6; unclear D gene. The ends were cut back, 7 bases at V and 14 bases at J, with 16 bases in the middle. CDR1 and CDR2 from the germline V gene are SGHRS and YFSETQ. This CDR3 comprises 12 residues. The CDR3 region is CASRNYPQALHF. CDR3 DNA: TGCGCCAGCCGAAACTACCCTCAAGCCCTCCACTTT.

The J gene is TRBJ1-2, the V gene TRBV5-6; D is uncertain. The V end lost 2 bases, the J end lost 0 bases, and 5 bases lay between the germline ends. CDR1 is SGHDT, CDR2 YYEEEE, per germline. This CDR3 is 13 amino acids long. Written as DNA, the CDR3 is TGTGCCAGCAGCTTAGGCTCTAACTATGGCTACACCTTC. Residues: CASSLGSNYGYTF.

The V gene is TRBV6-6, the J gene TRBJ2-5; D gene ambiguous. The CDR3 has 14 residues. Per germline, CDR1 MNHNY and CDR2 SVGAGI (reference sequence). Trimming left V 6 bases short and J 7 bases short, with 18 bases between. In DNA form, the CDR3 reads TGTGCCAGCAGCCTCGAATTGGGGATTTGGACCCAGTACTTC. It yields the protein CASSLELGIWTQYF.

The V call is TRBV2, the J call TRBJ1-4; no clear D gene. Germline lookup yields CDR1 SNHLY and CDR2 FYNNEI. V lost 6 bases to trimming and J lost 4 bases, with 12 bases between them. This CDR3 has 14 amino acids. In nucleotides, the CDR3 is TGTGCCAGCAGGGAAAGCCGAAATAATGAAAAACTGTTTTTT. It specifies CASRESRNNEKLFF.

The CDR3 is CASSLVGLVTDTQYF. The CDR3 DNA reads TGTGCCAGCAGCTTAGTGGGACTAGTGACAGATACGCAGTATTTT. The rearrangement links TRBV11-2 to TRBJ2-3; 8 bases agree with TRBD2. The CDR3 spans 15 residues. Germline V lookup: CDR1 SGHAT, CDR2 FQNNGV. V shed 1 base, J shed 3 bases, and the junction held 3 bases outside the gene matches.

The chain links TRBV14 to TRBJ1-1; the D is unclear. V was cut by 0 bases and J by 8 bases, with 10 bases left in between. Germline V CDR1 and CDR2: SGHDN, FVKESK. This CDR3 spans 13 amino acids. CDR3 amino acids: CASSQEGIREAFF. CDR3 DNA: TGTGCCAGCAGCCAAGAAGGGATAAGAGAAGCTTTCTTT. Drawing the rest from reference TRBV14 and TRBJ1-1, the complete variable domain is EAGVTQFPSHSVIEKGQTVTLRCDPISGHDNLYWYRRVMGKEIKFLLHFVKESKQDESGMPNNRFLAERTGGTYSTLKVQPAELEDSGVYFCASSQEGIREAFFGQGTRLTVV.

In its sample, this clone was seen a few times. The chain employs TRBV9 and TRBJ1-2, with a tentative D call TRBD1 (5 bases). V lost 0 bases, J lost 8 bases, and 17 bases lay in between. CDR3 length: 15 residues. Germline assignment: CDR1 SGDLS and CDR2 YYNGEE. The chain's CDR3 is CASSVASAQGEGYTF. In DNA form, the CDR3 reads TGTGCCAGCAGCGTAGCGTCAGCCCAAGGGGAGGGCTACACCTTC.

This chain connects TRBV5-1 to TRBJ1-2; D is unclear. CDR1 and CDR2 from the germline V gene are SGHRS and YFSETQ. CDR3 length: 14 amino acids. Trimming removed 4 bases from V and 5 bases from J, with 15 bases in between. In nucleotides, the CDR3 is TGCGCCAGCAGCCCCGACTTTGTCCAGTATGGCTACACCTTC. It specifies CASSPDFVQYGYTF. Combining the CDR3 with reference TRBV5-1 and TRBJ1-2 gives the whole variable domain KAGVTQTPRYLIKTRGQQVTLSCSPISGHRSVSWYQQTPGQGLQFLFEYFSETQRNKGNFPGRFSGRQFSNSRSEMNVSTLELGDSALYLCASSPDFVQYGYTFGSGTRLTVV.

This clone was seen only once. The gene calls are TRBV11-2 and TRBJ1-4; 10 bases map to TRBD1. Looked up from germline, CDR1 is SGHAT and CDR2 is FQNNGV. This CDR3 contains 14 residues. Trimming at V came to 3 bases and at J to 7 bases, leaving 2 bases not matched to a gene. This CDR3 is CASSLTGGVEKLFF. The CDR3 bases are TGTGCCAGCAGCTTGACAGGGGGCGTTGAAAAACTGTTTTTT.

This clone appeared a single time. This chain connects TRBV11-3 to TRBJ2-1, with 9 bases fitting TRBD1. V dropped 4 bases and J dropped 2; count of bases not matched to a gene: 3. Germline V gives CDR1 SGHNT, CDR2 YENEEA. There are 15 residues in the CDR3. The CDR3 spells CASSSGQGTYNEQFF. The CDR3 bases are TGTGCCAGCAGCTCTGGACAGGGGACCTACAATGAGCAGTTCTTC.

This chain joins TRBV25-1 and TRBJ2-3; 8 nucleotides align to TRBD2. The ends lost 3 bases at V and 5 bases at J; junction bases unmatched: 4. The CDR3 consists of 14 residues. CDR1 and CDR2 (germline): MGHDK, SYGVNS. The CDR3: CASSDAGGRDTQYF. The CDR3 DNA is TGTGCCAGCAGTGACGCGGGGGGCAGAGATACGCAGTATTTT.

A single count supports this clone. The CDR3 DNA reads as TGTGCCAGCAGCTTACGTCAGATGGATTTGGGGTCACCCCTCCACTTT. Protein product: CASSLRQMDLGSPLHF. The V and J genes are TRBV7-9 and TRBJ1-6; D uncertain. Germline V CDR1 and CDR2: SEHNR, FQNEAQ (reference sequence). The V end was cut by 2 bases, the J end by 10 bases, with 18 bases between. There are 16 residues in the CDR3. The variable domain in full, completed from reference TRBV7-9 and TRBJ1-6, reads DTGVSQNPRHKITKRGQNVTFRCDPISEHNRLYWYRQTLGQGPEFLTYFQNEAQLEKSRLLSDRFSAERPKGSFSTLEIQRTEQGDSAMYLCASSLRQMDLGSPLHFGNGTRLTVT.

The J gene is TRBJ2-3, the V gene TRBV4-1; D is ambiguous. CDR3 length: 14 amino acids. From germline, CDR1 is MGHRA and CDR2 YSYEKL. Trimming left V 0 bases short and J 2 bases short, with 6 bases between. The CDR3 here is CASSQDPDTDTQYF. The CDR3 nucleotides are TGCGCCAGCAGCCAAGATCCGGACACAGATACGCAGTATTTT.

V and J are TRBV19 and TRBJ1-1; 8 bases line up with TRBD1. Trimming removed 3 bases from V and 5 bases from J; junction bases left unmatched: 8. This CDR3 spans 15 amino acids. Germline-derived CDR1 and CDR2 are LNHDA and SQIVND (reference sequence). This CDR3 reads CASSIGTGGRTEAFF. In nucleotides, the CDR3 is TGTGCCAGTAGTATTGGCACAGGGGGAAGGACTGAAGCTTTCTTT.

CDR3 sequence: CSVEYRGGDGYTF. The DNA of the CDR3 is TGCAGCGTTGAATATCGGGGTGGGGATGGCTACACCTTC. The chain combines TRBV29-1 with TRBJ1-2, with no clear D. This CDR3 spans 13 amino acids. The germline V and J ends were trimmed by 2 bases and 6 bases, with 13 bases remaining between them. Germline V CDR1 and CDR2: SQVTM, ANQGSEA.

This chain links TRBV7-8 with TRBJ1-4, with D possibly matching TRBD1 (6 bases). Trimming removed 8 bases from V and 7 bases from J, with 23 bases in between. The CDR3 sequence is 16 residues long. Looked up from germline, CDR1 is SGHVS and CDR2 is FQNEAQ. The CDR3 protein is CASGLRGRMIREKLFF. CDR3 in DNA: TGTGCCAGCGGGCTAAGGGGGAGAATGATTCGTGAAAAACTGTTTTTT.